This TCR beta chain was documented in a study of T cell responses to AZD1222 COVID-19 vaccine. General study points: Donors skewed white British and female; clonal diversity was possibly underestimated.

Clones were sequenced by immunoSEQ multiplex PCR, and TCRdb holds only the in-frame ones, with some missing. The repertoire holds under 170,000 clones, with about 92% as singletons. Germline CDR1 SEHNR, CDR2 FQNEAQ (reference sequence). This CDR3 is built from 14 residues. V was pared by 2 bases and J by 0 bases, with 7 bases between. Turning to this clone: Antigen unknown.

This sequence joins TRBV7-9 and TRBJ1-1, with D perhaps matching TRBD1 (6 bases). The TCR sequence derives from an adult who received the AZD1222 COVID-19 vaccine. Source: peripheral blood, taken 28 days after the second AZD1222 dose. The CDR3 DNA follows: TGTGCCAGCAGCTTACAGGGGCTGAACACTGAAGCTTTCTTT. This encodes CASSLQGLNTEAFF.